The T cell receptor beta chain under discussion was sequenced for a study of blood T cell repertoires in COVID-19. On the study more broadly: From the United States, Italy and Spain came samples of acute and convalescent COVID-19. In each case, the material was cDNA or gDNA derived from T cells, B-cell-depleted T cells, or PBMCs.

The V gene end was trimmed by 4 bases and the J gene end by 7 bases; junction bases not matched to a gene: 11. The germline CDR1 and CDR2 sequences are SGHRS and YFSETQ. The CDR3 has 15 residues. Authors' data handling: Reference gene primer amplification in the assay estimated nucleated cell counts. The method was immunoSEQ multiplex PCR; TCRdb's version includes in-frame clones alone and lacks a portion of them. The DNA was the basis for D and trimming; V, J and clone size are from that table. The sample lists 25,000 to 30,000 clones, around nine tenths occurring once. The chain has TRBV5-1 and TRBJ2-1; 7 bases are shared with TRBD2. Specimen: peripheral blood. The receptor was isolated from a human donor in a cohort sampled during active COVID-19. The donor label of this sample is uncertain. This chain's CDR3 is CASSLADPRRNEQFF. The CDR3 DNA follows: TGCGCCAGCAGCCTAGCGGACCCCCGTCGGAATGAGCAGTTCTTC.